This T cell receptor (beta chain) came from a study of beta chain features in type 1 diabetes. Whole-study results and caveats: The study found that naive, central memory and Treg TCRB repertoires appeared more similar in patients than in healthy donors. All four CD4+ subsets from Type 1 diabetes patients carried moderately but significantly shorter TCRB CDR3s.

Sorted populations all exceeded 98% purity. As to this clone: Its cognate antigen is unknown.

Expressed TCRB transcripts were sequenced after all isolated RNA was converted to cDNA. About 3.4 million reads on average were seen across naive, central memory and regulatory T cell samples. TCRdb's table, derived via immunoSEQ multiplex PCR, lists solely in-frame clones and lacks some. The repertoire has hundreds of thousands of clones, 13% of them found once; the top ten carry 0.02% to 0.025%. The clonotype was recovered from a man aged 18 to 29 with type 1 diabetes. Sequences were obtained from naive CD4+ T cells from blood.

In nucleotides, the CDR3 is TGTGCCAGCTGTAAGGGGTGGGGGACTGAAGCTTTCTTT. It yields the protein CASCKGWGTEAFF. The chain is built from TRBV6-5 and TRBJ1-1; maybe TRBD1 (5 bases). CDR3 length equals 13 residues. CDR1 and CDR2 (germline): MNHEY, SVGAGI. Trimming took off 8 bases at V and 5 bases at J, with 15 bases between the two ends.